This TCR beta chain was sequenced in a study of cytomegalovirus exposure and HLA in healthy donors. Germline V gene data show CDR1 as SGHAT and CDR2 as FQNNGV. The CDR3 length is 14 residues. Unmatched junction bases numbered 5, after V lost 2 bases and J lost 4 bases. This PCR relied on a set of 60 Vbeta primers and 13 Jbeta primers. Assay used: immunoSEQ multiplex PCR; TCRdb lists only in-frame clones, some missing. The profile shows around 100,000 clones, 74% of them singletons. The TCR originated in a man in his forties or fifties in good health and CMV-seropositive. The source material was PBMCs. The V call is TRBV11-2, the J call TRBJ2-7; 7 bases agree with TRBD2. CDR3 loop: CASSLLRGRYEQYF. The DNA of the CDR3 is TGTGCCAGCAGCTTACTCCGCGGGAGATACGAGCAGTACTTC.